The 24 T cell receptor beta chains in this list originate from one sample, sequenced in a study of CD8+ T cells in alopecia areata. Extracted RNA was reverse transcribed into cDNA, the sequencing template. Assay used: immunoSEQ multiplex PCR; TCRdb lists only in-frame clones, some missing. The sample holds about 150,000 clones, about 59% seen once. Treatment denoted: oral pan-JAK inhibitor, 5-10 mg twice daily. The material sequenced was CD8+ T cells sorted from blood, taken at week 4, from a patient treated with tofacitinib. The receptors stem from a human donor with alopecia areata.

The chain recombines TRBV4-1 with TRBJ2-1, with TRBD1 matching 9 bases. This CDR3 is 14 amino acids long. After removal of 4 bases from V and 5 bases from J, the junction contained 3 bases not matched to a gene. Germline CDR1 reads MGHRA; CDR2 reads YSYEKL. The CDR3, as DNA: TGCGCCAGCAGCCTGAGACAGGGGGACAATGAGCAGTTCTTC. This translates into CASSLRQGDNEQFF.

This clone was counted a few times. The rearrangement links TRBV13 to TRBJ2-2; TRBD2 might be the D (6 bases). Trimming took off 3 bases at V and 7 bases at J, with 12 bases between the two ends. Germline CDR1 PRHDT, CDR2 FYEKMQ (reference sequence). This CDR3 contains 14 residues. CDR3 sequence: CASSFGRRVGELFF. CDR3 nucleotides: TGTGCCAGCAGCTTCGGCAGGAGGGTCGGGGAGCTGTTTTTT. Complete variable domain (other parts from reference TRBV13 and TRBJ2-2): AAGVIQSPRHLIKEKRETATLKCYPIPRHDTVYWYQQGPGQDPQFLISFYEKMQSDKGSIPDRFSAQQFSDYHSELNMSSLELGDSALYFCASSFGRRVGELFFGEGSRLTVL.

This clone was observed once. This chain connects TRBV4-1 to TRBJ2-1, with D maybe TRBD1 (6 bases). Trimming cost V 0 bases and J 7 bases, with 13 bases left between them. The CDR3 consists of 15 residues. CDR1 and CDR2 (germline): MGHRA, YSYEKL. CDR3 in amino acids: CASSQDLGQINEQFF. CDR3 DNA sequence: TGCGCCAGCAGCCAAGATCTGGGACAAATAAATGAGCAGTTCTTC.

V usage is TRBV9 and J usage is TRBJ2-7, with a possible D match to TRBD1 (5 bases). Trimming shortened V by 4 bases and J by 4 bases, and 15 bases separated the two germline ends. This CDR3 is built from 14 residues. CDR1 SGDLS and CDR2 YYNGEE come from the germline V gene. In nucleotides, the CDR3 is TGTGCCAGCAGCCCGTGGCCAGGGCATTACGAGCAGTACTTC. Protein: CASSPWPGHYEQYF.

The chain has TRBV14 and TRBJ2-5; D is undetermined. V gave up 4 bases and J gave up 4 bases, with 19 bases separating them. The CDR3 consists of 16 residues. Germline V CDR1 and CDR2: SGHDN, FVKESK. This CDR3 reads CASSLRRLGTAETQYF. The CDR3 DNA sequence: TGTGCCAGCAGCCTCCGCCGGCTCGGAACAGCAGAGACCCAGTACTTC. Full variable domain (rest looked up from reference TRBV14 and TRBJ2-5): EAGVTQFPSHSVIEKGQTVTLRCDPISGHDNLYWYRRVMGKEIKFLLHFVKESKQDESGMPNNRFLAERTGGTYSTLKVQPAELEDSGVYFCASSLRRLGTAETQYFGPGTRLLVL.

The count of this clone is one. V and J are TRBV29-1 and TRBJ2-3, with TRBD1 as a possible D gene (5 bases). This CDR3 comprises 14 residues. Germline V gene lookup returns CDR1 SQVTM and CDR2 ANQGSEA. Trimming took 2 bases from V and 3 from J, leaving 12 bases between them. CDR3 protein: CSVELGVGTDTQYF. CDR3 sequence (DNA): TGCAGCGTTGAATTAGGGGTAGGGACAGATACGCAGTATTTT.

The V gene is TRBV29-1, the J gene TRBJ1-2; D is unresolved. This CDR3 contains 11 residues. Germline loops: CDR1 SQVTM, CDR2 ANQGSEA. This CDR3 is CRGLANYGYTF. The CDR3 region has the DNA TGCCGCGGCCTAGCTAACTATGGCTACACCTTC. The full variable domain, with the rest looked up from reference TRBV29-1 and TRBJ1-2, is SAVISQKPSRDICQRGTSLTIQCQVDSQVTMMFWYRQQPGQSLTLIATANQGSEATYESGFVIDKFPISRPNLTFSTLTVSNMSPEDSSIYLCRGLANYGYTFGSGTRLTVV.

This clone was seen only once. Here the CDR3 reads CAWDRQGSTDTQYF. As DNA, the CDR3 is TGTGCCTGGGATAGACAGGGAAGCACAGATACGCAGTATTTT. V usage is TRBV30 and J usage is TRBJ2-3, with TRBD1 matching over 7 bases. CDR1 and CDR2 (germline): GTSNPN, SVGIG (reference sequence). V lost 5 bases to trimming and J lost 0 bases; unmatched junction nucleotides: 5. This CDR3 is built from 14 residues.

This clone has a handful of counts. The chain joins TRBV27 to TRBJ1-1, with 8 bases aligning to TRBD1. The germline gives CDR1 MNHEY, CDR2 SMNVEV (reference sequence). V lost 2 bases to trimming and J lost 1 base; unmatched junction nucleotides: 3. CDR3 length: 15 residues. CDR3 protein: CASSLVGTGNTEAFF. The CDR3 nucleotides are TGTGCCAGCAGTTTAGTCGGGACAGGGAACACTGAAGCTTTCTTT.

V and J are TRBV2 and TRBJ1-5; D possibly corresponds to TRBD1 (6 bases). The germline V and J ends were trimmed by 1 base and 7 bases, with 23 bases remaining between them. Germline V gives CDR1 SNHLY, CDR2 FYNNEI. This CDR3 spans 18 amino acids. The DNA for the CDR3 is TGTGCCAGCAGTGAAGACACGCTCTGGACAGAGAATGGGCAGCCCCAGCATTTT. This encodes CASSEDTLWTENGQPQHF.

This clone appeared a single time. This sequence joins TRBV2 and TRBJ2-2; tentative D call: TRBD2 (5 bases). The CDR3 length is 19 residues. With 5 bases removed from V and 6 bases from J, the gap between germline ends came to 28 bases. CDR1 is SNHLY and CDR2 is FYNNEI in the germline V gene. The CDR3 coding sequence is TGTGCCAGCAGTTTCCCGGAGGACCGAGCTAGTACGGGTGCCGGGGAGCTGTTTTTT. It encodes CASSFPEDRASTGAGELFF. The whole variable domain, remainder taken from reference TRBV2 and TRBJ2-2, is EPEVTQTPSHQVTQMGQEVILRCVPISNHLYFYWYRQILGQKVEFLVSFYNNEISEKSEIFDDQFSVERPDGSNFTLKIRSTKLEDSAMYFCASSFPEDRASTGAGELFFGEGSRLTVL.

DNA of the CDR3: TGCGCCAGCAGCCAAGAGCGGGAGGGGCGGGACACCGGGGAGCTGTTTTTT. It is translated as CASSQEREGRDTGELFF. The chain joins TRBV4-1 to TRBJ2-2; 9 bases are shared with TRBD2. V lost 0 bases and J lost 3; bases outside the gene matches: 5. The germline gives CDR1 MGHRA, CDR2 YSYEKL. The CDR3 is 17 residues long.

The genes are TRBV27 and TRBJ2-3; a weak D match, TRBD2 (6 bases). This CDR3 region has 14 residues. Trimming stripped 3 bases from V and 5 bases from J, with 12 bases between. CDR1 is MNHEY, CDR2 SMNVEV, per germline (reference sequence). CDR3 nucleotide sequence: TGTGCCAGCAGTTTCCGACTAGAGCTAGATACGCAGTATTTT. Amino acid sequence: CASSFRLELDTQYF.

Only a few counts were recorded for this clone. The chain couples TRBV30 to TRBJ1-6; D uncertain. Germline CDR1 GTSNPN, CDR2 SVGIG (reference sequence). The CDR3 has 13 residues. V was shortened by 4 bases and J by 7 bases, with 11 bases between the two germline ends. This CDR3 reads CAWNAWENSPLHF. The CDR3 DNA sequence: TGTGCCTGGAATGCGTGGGAGAATTCACCCCTCCACTTT.

The chain employs TRBV10-3 and TRBJ1-1; unclear D gene. Per the germline V gene, CDR1 is ENHRY and CDR2 is SYGVKD. The CDR3 has 16 residues. V lost 3 bases and J 0 bases, leaving 14 bases between the germline ends. CDR3 region: CAISDVRIEMNTEAFF. In DNA, the CDR3 is TGTGCCATCAGTGACGTGAGAATAGAGATGAACACTGAAGCTTTCTTT.

The V gene is TRBV2, the J gene TRBJ1-5; no definite D call. Germline CDR1 SNHLY, CDR2 FYNNEI. Trimming took off 4 bases at V and 0 bases at J, with 13 bases between the two ends. This CDR3 is 16 amino acids long. CDR3 nucleotide sequence: TGTGCCAGCAGTGGGGGTCCATTCTATAGCAATCAGCCCCAGCATTTT. Protein: CASSGGPFYSNQPQHF.

The gene calls are TRBV19 and TRBJ2-6, with TRBD1 identical over 7 bases. CDR3 length equals 14 residues. After removal of 9 bases from V and 2 bases from J, the junction contained 4 bases not matched to a gene. The V gene's germline CDR1 is LNHDA and CDR2 SQIVND (reference sequence). The CDR3 spells CASDGQAGANVLTF. The CDR3 bases are TGTGCCAGCGATGGACAGGCTGGGGCCAACGTCCTGACTTTC.

As concerns this clone: Other DNA sequences in the same sample also yield this CDR3. The V gene is TRBV9, the J gene TRBJ2-7, with TRBD1 matching over 7 bases. Per germline, CDR1 SGDLS and CDR2 YYNGEE. The CDR3 contains 13 residues. V lost 2 bases and J lost 4; bases outside the gene matches: 3. CDR3 nucleotides: TGTGCCAGCAGCGTGGGACAGTCATACGAGCAGTACTTC. The encoded protein is CASSVGQSYEQYF.

This chain uses TRBV10-3 with TRBJ2-1; TRBD1 is a possible D gene (6 bases). Germline-derived CDR1 and CDR2 are ENHRY and SYGVKD. V was cut by 3 bases and J by 5 bases, with 26 bases left in between. The CDR3 is 19 amino acids. This chain's CDR3 is CAISEPETGKEQGDNEQFF. The CDR3 DNA reads TGTGCCATCAGTGAACCTGAAACGGGGAAGGAACAGGGTGACAATGAGCAGTTCTTC.

This chain joins TRBV27 and TRBJ2-7; possibly TRBD2 for D (7 bases). Germline CDR1 reads MNHEY; CDR2 reads SMNVEV (reference sequence). Trimming left V 4 bases short and J 0 bases short, with 10 bases between. The CDR3 covers 14 residues. The CDR3 sequence is CASSWGGGSYEQYF. In DNA, the CDR3 is TGTGCCAGCAGTTGGGGAGGGGGCTCCTACGAGCAGTACTTC.

The chain employs TRBV7-9 and TRBJ2-1; unclear D gene. The CDR3 covers 13 residues. Germline V gene sequence: CDR1 SEHNR, CDR2 FQNEAQ (reference sequence). V was pared by 5 bases and J by 12 bases, with 17 bases between. The CDR3 spells CASSAQARVGQFF. CDR3 nucleotide sequence: TGTGCCAGCAGCGCCCAGGCTCGGGTCGGGCAGTTCTTC.

A few counts support this clone. J is TRBJ2-7 and V is TRBV5-6; 10 nucleotides agree with TRBD1. There are 16 residues in the CDR3. CDR1 SGHDT and CDR2 YYEEEE come from the germline V gene. J was trimmed by 5 bases and V by 1 base; bases with no gene match: 9. In nucleotides, the CDR3 is TGTGCCAGCAGCTTGAGGGACAGGGGAATAAAAAACGAGCAGTACTTC. It codes for CASSLRDRGIKNEQYF.

The chain is built from TRBV6-5 and TRBJ2-5; a possible D gene is TRBD1 (5 bases). The CDR3 totals 13 residues. With 5 bases removed from V and 5 bases from J, the gap between germline ends came to 12 bases. Per germline, CDR1 MNHEY and CDR2 SVGAGI. CDR3 coding DNA: TGTGCCAGCAGTGCCCTAGGGGCGGAGACCCAGTACTTC. Translated: CASSALGAETQYF.

The chain combines TRBV5-6 with TRBJ1-1; tentatively, D is TRBD1 (6 bases). The CDR3 has 17 amino acids. The germline gives CDR1 SGHDT, CDR2 YYEEEE. Trimming took 1 base from V and 1 from J, leaving 17 bases between them. The CDR3 protein is CASSLRPPWGANTEAFF. For the CDR3, the DNA is TGTGCCAGCAGCTTGAGGCCCCCCTGGGGGGCGAACACTGAAGCTTTCTTT.